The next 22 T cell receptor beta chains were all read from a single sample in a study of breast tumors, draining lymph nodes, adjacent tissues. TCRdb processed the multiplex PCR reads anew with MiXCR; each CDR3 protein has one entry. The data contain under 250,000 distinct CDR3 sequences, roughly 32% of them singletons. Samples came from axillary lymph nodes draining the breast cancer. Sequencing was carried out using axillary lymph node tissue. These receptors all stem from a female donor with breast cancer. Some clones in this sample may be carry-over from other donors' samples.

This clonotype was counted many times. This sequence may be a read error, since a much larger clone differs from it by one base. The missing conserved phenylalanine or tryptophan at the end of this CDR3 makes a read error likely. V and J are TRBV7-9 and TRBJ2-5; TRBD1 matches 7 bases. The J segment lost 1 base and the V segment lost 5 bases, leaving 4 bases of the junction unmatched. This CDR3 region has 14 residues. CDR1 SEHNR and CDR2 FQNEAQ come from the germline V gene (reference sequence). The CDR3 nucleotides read TGTGCCAGCAGCCCACAGGGGCTCCAAGAGACCCAGTACCTC. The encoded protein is CASSPQGLQETQYL.

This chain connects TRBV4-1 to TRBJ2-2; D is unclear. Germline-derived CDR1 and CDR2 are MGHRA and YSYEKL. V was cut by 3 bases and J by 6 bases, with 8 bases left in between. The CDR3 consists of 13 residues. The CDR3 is CASSQIHSGELFF. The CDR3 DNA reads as TGCGCCAGCAGCCAGATACATTCCGGGGAGCTGTTTTTT.

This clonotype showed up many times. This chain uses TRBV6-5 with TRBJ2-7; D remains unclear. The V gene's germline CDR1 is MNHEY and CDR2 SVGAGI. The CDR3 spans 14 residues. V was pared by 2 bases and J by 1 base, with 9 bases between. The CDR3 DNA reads TGTGCCAGCAGTTACAATCGGGTTTCCTACGAGCAGTACTTC. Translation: CASSYNRVSYEQYF.

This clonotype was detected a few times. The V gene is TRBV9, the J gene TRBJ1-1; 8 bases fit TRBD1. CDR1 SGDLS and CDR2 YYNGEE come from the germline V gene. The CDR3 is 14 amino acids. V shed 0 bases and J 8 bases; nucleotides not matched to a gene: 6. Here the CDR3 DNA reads TGTGCCAGCAGCGTAGCCACGGGGGACAGGGAAGCTTTCTTT. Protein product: CASSVATGDREAFF.

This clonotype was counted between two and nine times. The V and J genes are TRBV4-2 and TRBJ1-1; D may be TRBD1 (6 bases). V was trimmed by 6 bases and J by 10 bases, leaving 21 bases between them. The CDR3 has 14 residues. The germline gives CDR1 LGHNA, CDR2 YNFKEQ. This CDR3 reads CASSTRGEEGRAFF. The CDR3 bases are TGTGCCAGCAGTACCAGGGGAGAGGAGGGCAGAGCTTTCTTT.

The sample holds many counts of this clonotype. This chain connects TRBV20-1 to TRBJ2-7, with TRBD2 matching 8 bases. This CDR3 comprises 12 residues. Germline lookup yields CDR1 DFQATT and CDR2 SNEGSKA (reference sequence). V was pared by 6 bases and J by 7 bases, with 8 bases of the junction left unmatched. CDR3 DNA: TGCAGTGCCGCCGGGACTAGATATGAGCAGTACTTC. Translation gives CSAAGTRYEQYF.

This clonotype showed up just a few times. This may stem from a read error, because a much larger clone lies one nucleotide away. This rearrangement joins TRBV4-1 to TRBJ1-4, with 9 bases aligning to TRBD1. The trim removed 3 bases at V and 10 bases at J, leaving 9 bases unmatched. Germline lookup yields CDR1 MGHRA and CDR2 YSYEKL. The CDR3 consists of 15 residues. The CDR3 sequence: CASSQHGTGKGKLFF. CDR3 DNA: TGCGCCAGCAGCCAGCACGGGACAGGGAAGGGAAAACTGTTTTTT.

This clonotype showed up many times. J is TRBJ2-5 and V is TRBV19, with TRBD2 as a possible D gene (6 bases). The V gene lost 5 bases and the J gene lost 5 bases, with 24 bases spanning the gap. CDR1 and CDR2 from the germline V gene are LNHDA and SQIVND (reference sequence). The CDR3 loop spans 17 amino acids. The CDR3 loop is CASSPKGRQGGLETQYF. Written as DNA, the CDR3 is TGTGCCAGTAGTCCAAAGGGGAGGCAGGGTGGCTTGGAGACCCAGTACTTC.

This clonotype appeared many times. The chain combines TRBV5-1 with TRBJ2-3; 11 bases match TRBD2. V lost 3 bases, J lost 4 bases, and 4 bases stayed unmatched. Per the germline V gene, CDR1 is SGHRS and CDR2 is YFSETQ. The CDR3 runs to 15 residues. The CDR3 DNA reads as TGCGCCAGCAGCTCAATAGCGGGAGGGGCAGATACGCAGTATTTT. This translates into CASSSIAGGADTQYF.

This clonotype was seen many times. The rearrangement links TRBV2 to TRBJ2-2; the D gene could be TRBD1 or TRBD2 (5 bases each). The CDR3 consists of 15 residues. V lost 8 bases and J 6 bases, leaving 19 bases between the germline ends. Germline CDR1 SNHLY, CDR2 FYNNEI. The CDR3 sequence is CASATGALMAGELFF. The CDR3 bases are TGTGCCAGCGCCACCGGGGCCCTAATGGCCGGGGAGCTGTTTTTT.

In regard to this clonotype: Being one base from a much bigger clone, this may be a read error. The CDR3 region is CASSARTSAPPAEQFF. CDR3 bases: TGTGCCAGCAGTGCCCGAACTAGCGCCCCGCCCGCCGAGCAGTTCTTC. This sequence joins TRBV6-1 and TRBJ2-1; 7 bases match TRBD2. From germline, CDR1 is MNHNS and CDR2 SASEGT. V lost 4 bases to trimming and J lost 10 bases; unmatched junction nucleotides: 16. The CDR3 sequence is 16 residues long.

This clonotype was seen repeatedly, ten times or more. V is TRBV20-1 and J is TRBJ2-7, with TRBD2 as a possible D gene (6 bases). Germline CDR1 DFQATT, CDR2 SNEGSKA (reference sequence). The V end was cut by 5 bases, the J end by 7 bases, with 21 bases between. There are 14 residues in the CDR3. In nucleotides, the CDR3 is TGCAGTGCTTACAGACTAGTAGATTTAGAAGAGCAGTACTTC. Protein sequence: CSAYRLVDLEEQYF.

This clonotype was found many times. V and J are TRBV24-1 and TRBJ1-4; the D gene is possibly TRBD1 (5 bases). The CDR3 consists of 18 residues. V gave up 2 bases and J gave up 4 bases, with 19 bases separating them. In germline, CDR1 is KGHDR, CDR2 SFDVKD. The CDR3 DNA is TGTGCCACCAGTGATTCCGTACCGGGACCAGGACATAATGAAAAACTGTTTTTT. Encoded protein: CATSDSVPGPGHNEKLFF.

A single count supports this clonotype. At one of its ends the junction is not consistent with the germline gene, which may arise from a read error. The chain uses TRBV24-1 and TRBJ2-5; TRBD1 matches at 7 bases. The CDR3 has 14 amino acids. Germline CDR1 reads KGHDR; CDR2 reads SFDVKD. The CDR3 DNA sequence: TGTGCCACCAGTGTTTGGACAGGCCAAAAGACCCAGTACTTC. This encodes CATSVWTGQKTQYF.

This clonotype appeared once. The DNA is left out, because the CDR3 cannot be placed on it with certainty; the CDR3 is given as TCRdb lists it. The CDR3 loop is CASSRRGLINEQYFGGGGETQYF. The genes are TRBV5-6 and TRBJ2-5; no check of the table's D call, TRBD2, against the DNA was made. With termini counted, the CDR3 has 23 amino acids. The germline gives CDR1 SGHDT, CDR2 YYEEEE.

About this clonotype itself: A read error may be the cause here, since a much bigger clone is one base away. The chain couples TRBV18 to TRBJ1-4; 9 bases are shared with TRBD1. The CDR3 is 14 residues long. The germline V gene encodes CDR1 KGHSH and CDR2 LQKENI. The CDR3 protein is CASSPGQGPERLFF. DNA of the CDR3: TGTGCCAGCTCACCGGGACAGGGACCCGAAAGACTGTTTTTT.

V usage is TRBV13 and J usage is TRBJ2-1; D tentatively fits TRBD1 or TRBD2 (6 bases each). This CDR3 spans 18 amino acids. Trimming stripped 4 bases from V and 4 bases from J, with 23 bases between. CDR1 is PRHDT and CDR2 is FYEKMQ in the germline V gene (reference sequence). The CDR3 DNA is TGTGCCAGCAGCTCCCCTGGGGGGCAGGGACCTTCTTACAATGAGCAGTTCTTC. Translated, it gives CASSSPGGQGPSYNEQFF.

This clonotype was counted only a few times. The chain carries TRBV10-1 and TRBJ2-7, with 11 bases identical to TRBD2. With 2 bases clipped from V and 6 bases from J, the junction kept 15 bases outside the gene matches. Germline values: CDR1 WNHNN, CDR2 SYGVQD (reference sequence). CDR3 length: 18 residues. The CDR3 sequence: CASSESPTSGRVLGEQYF. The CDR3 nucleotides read TGCGCCAGCAGTGAGAGCCCCACTAGCGGGAGAGTCTTAGGCGAGCAGTACTTC.

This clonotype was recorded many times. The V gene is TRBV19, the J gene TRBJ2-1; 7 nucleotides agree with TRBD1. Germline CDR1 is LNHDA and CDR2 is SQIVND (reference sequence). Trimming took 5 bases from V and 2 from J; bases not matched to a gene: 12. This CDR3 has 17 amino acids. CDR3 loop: CASSLSLPGQPYNEQFF. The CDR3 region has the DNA TGTGCCAGTAGTCTCTCCCTACCGGGACAGCCCTACAATGAGCAGTTCTTC.

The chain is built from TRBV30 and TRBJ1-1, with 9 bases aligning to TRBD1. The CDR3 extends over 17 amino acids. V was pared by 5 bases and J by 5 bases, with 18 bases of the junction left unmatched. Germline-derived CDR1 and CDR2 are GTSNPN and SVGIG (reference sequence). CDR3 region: CAWSDPGTGWLGTEAFF. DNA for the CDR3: TGTGCCTGGTCCGATCCCGGGACAGGGTGGCTTGGAACTGAAGCTTTCTTT.

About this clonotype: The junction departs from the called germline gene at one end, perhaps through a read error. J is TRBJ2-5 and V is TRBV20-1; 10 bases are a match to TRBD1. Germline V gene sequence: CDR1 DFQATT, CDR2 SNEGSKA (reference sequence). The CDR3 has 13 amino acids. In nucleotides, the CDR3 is TGCAGTGCGGTCTGGGACAGGGGAGAGACCCAGCACTTC. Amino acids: CSAVWDRGETQHF.

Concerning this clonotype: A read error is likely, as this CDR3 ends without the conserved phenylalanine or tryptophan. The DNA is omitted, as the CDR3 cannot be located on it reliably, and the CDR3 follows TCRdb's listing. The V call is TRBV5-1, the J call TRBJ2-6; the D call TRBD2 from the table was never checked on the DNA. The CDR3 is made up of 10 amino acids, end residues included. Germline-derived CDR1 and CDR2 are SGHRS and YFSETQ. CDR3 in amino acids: CASRNIGLAG.